The next 15 T cell receptor beta chains were all read from a single sample in a study of cytomegalovirus exposure and HLA in healthy donors. PCR used 60 Vbeta primers and 13 Jbeta primers. Sequencing used immunoSEQ multiplex PCR; TCRdb keeps in-frame clones, though not all of them. Of over 150,000 clones in the sample, approximately 71% were seen once. Sequencing used PBMCs. The receptor set was obtained from a woman under 30 in good health and CMV-seropositive.

The chain uses TRBV7-2 and TRBJ1-1; TRBD1 agrees at 10 bases. This CDR3 region has 16 residues. Trimming cost V 3 bases and J 9 bases; bases outside gene matches: 13. Germline loops: CDR1 SGHTA, CDR2 FQGNSA. CDR3 sequence reads: CASSFPLGQGGPKAFF. CDR3 nucleotides: TGTGCCAGCAGCTTTCCCCTCGGACAGGGGGGTCCAAAAGCTTTCTTT. The entire variable domain, with the rest obtained from reference TRBV7-2 and TRBJ1-1, is as follows: GAGVSQSPSNKVTEKGKDVELRCDPISGHTALYWYRQSLGQGLEFLIYFQGNSAPDKSGLPSDRFSAERTGGSVSTLTIQRTQQEDSAVYLCASSFPLGQGGPKAFFGQGTRLTVV.

V and J are TRBV29-1 and TRBJ1-1, with D maybe TRBD1 (5 bases). Germline V CDR1 and CDR2: SQVTM, ANQGSEA. V was trimmed by 2 bases and J by 5 bases, leaving 9 bases between them. There are 12 residues in the CDR3. Here the CDR3 reads CSVESGGTEAFF. The CDR3 coding sequence is TGCAGCGTTGAAAGCGGGGGTACTGAAGCTTTCTTT.

This clone was recorded once. The chain carries TRBV7-2 and TRBJ2-7; a weak D match, TRBD1 (6 bases). V lost 5 bases to trimming and J lost 3 bases, with 14 bases between them. This CDR3 is built from 14 residues. Germline V gives CDR1 SGHTA, CDR2 FQGNSA. CDR3 sequence reads: CASSSRDILYEQYF. The CDR3 coding sequence is TGTGCCAGCAGCAGCCGGGACATTCTCTACGAGCAGTACTTC.

This sequence joins TRBV27 and TRBJ1-2; D is ambiguous. CDR1 is MNHEY, CDR2 SMNVEV, per germline (reference sequence). This CDR3 comprises 13 residues. With 3 bases removed from V and 7 bases from J, the gap between germline ends came to 12 bases. CDR3 protein: CASSFTSQVGYTF. Here the CDR3 DNA reads TGTGCCAGCAGTTTTACCAGTCAAGTTGGCTACACCTTC.

This chain uses TRBV27 with TRBJ2-1; tentative D call: TRBD2 (5 bases). Trimming removed 5 bases at V and 5 bases at J, with 19 bases between. Germline V lookup: CDR1 MNHEY, CDR2 SMNVEV (reference sequence). The CDR3 runs to 16 residues. CDR3 amino acids: CASSPYIGIVDNEQFF. The DNA for the CDR3 is TGTGCCAGCAGTCCCTACATCGGGATTGTGGACAATGAGCAGTTCTTC.

The chain employs TRBV2 and TRBJ1-4, with D possibly being TRBD1 (6 bases). Trimming left V 11 bases short and J 6 bases short, with 19 bases between. Germline V gene lookup returns CDR1 SNHLY and CDR2 FYNNEI. This CDR3 spans 14 amino acids. Here the CDR3 reads CAGKGRDTHEKLFF. In DNA, the CDR3 is TGTGCCGGAAAGGGCCGGGACACCCATGAAAAACTGTTTTTT. The entire variable domain, with the rest obtained from reference TRBV2 and TRBJ1-4, is as follows: EPEVTQTPSHQVTQMGQEVILRCVPISNHLYFYWYRQILGQKVEFLVSFYNNEISEKSEIFDDQFSVERPDGSNFTLKIRSTKLEDSAMYFCAGKGRDTHEKLFFGSGTQLSVL.

This chain uses TRBV30 with TRBJ1-6; no clear D. Germline CDR1 is GTSNPN and CDR2 is SVGIG (reference sequence). Deletions cut 3 bases from V and 9 bases from J, with 12 bases between. The CDR3 extends over 13 amino acids. The CDR3 region is CAWRGPQGSPLHF. The CDR3 DNA sequence: TGTGCCTGGAGGGGCCCGCAAGGTTCACCCCTCCACTTT.

The chain combines TRBV5-1 with TRBJ2-7; perhaps TRBD2 as D (5 bases). Trimming cost V 3 bases and J 4 bases, with 5 bases left between them. The germline V gene has CDR1 SGHRS and CDR2 YFSETQ. The CDR3 consists of 11 residues. CDR3 sequence: CASSSGYEQYF. In nucleotides, the CDR3 is TGCGCCAGCAGCTCGGGGTACGAGCAGTACTTC.

This chain joins TRBV5-6 and TRBJ1-4; 8 bases are a match to TRBD1. Trimming took 0 bases from V and 5 from J; bases not matched to a gene: 9. CDR1 is SGHDT, CDR2 YYEEEE, per germline. CDR3 size: 17 residues. The CDR3 region is CASSLARWGDRNEKLFF. For the CDR3, the DNA is TGTGCCAGCAGCTTGGCTAGATGGGGGGACAGGAATGAAAAACTGTTTTTT.

For the CDR3, the DNA is TGCGCCAGCAGCCTTTGGGCTACAGGTAATCGCGAGCAGTACTTC. It codes for CASSLWATGNREQYF. The genes are TRBV4-1 and TRBJ2-5; possible D gene TRBD1, 5 bases. Near its end, the DNA agrees better with TRBJ2-7, so the J call may be wrong. Germline lookup yields CDR1 MGHRA and CDR2 YSYEKL. CDR3 length equals 15 residues.

The chain employs TRBV30 and TRBJ2-7; D possibly corresponds to TRBD1 (6 bases). This CDR3 is 13 amino acids long. Per the germline V gene, CDR1 is GTSNPN and CDR2 is SVGIG (reference sequence). V lost 5 bases to trimming and J lost 4 bases, with 15 bases between them. The CDR3 DNA is TGTGCCTGGGCCGATGAGGGGGATTACGAGCAGTACTTC. Translating it yields CAWADEGDYEQYF.

V gene TRBV7-9 combines with J gene TRBJ1-6; D remains ambiguous. V was shortened by 3 bases and J by 9 bases, with 15 bases between the two germline ends. From germline, CDR1 is SEHNR and CDR2 FQNEAQ (reference sequence). The CDR3 totals 15 residues. The CDR3 here is CASSFGQGSGSPLHF. The CDR3 nucleotides read TGTGCCAGCAGCTTTGGTCAAGGCTCAGGTTCACCCCTCCACTTT.

This clone was seen a few times. The rearrangement uses TRBV4-2 and TRBJ1-3; 10 nucleotides align to TRBD1. V dropped 2 bases and J dropped 6; count of bases not matched to a gene: 4. This CDR3 contains 15 residues. CDR1 and CDR2 from the germline V gene are LGHNA and YNFKEQ. CDR3 bases: TGTGCCAGCAGCCAATTGACAGGGGGCCTAAACACCATATATTTT. Its protein product is CASSQLTGGLNTIYF.

The chain joins TRBV7-9 to TRBJ2-1; the D is unclear. The CDR3 has 15 amino acids. Germline V gene sequence: CDR1 SEHNR, CDR2 FQNEAQ (reference sequence). V lost 3 bases to trimming and J lost 0 bases, with 9 bases between them. This chain's CDR3 is CASSFRGSSYNEQFF. CDR3 sequence (DNA): TGTGCCAGCAGCTTTCGTGGTAGCTCCTACAATGAGCAGTTCTTC. Together with reference TRBV7-9 and TRBJ2-1, the CDR3 gives the full variable domain: DTGVSQNPRHKITKRGQNVTFRCDPISEHNRLYWYRQTLGQGPEFLTYFQNEAQLEKSRLLSDRFSAERPKGSFSTLEIQRTEQGDSAMYLCASSFRGSSYNEQFFGPGTRLTVL.

The CDR3 DNA reads TGCGCCAGCAGCTTGGACCCGGGCGGGCCTCTACGTCAGCCCCAGCATTTT. Translation gives CASSLDPGGPLRQPQHF. The chain joins TRBV5-1 to TRBJ1-5; D uncertain. Between the trimmed V and J ends, which lost 0 bases and 6 bases, there was a span of 19 bases. The CDR3 totals 17 residues. CDR1 is SGHRS and CDR2 is YFSETQ in the germline V gene.